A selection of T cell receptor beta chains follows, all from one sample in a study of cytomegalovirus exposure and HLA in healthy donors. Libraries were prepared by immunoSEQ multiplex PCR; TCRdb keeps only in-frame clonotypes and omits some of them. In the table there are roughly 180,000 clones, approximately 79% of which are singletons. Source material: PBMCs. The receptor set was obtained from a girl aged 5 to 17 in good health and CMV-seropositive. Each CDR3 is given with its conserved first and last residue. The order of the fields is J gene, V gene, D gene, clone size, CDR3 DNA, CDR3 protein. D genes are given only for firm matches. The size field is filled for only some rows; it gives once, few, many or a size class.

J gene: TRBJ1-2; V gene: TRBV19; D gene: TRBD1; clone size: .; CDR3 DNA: TGTGCCAGTAGTCCGGACAGGGGGCAAAATGGCTACACCTTC; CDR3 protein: CASSPDRGQNGYTF
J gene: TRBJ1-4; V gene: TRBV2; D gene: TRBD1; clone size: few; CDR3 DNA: TGTGCCAGCAGTCCGGGACAGGGGAATGAAAAACTGTTTTTT; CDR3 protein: CASSPGQGNEKLFF
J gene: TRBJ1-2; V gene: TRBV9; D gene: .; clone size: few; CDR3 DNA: TGTGCCAGCAGCGTGGCGGGGGGGGTTAACTATGGCTACACCTTC; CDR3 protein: CASSVAGGVNYGYTF
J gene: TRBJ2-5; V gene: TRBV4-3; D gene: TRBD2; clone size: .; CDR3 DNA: TGCGCCAGCAGCCAAGAGATTAGCGGGGGGGCCGGGCAAGAGACCCAGTACTTC; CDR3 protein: CASSQEISGGAGQETQYF
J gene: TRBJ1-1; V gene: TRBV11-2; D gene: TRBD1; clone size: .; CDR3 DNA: TGTGCCAGCAGCCGGACAGGGGGTCGGAACACTGAAGCTTTCTTT; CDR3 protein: CASSRTGGRNTEAFF
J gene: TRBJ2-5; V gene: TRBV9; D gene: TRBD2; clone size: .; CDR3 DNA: TGTGCCAGCAGCGTAGGACCTAGCGGGGGACAAGAGACCCAGTACTTC; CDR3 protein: CASSVGPSGGQETQYF
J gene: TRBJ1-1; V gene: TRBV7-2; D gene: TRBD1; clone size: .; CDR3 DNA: TGTGCCAGCAGCTTAGATAAGGGGGCGAAGAACACTGAAGCTTTCTTT; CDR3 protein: CASSLDKGAKNTEAFF
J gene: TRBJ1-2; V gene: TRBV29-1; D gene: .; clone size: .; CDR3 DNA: TGCACTACGGATGGCTACACCTTC; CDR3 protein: CTTDGYTF
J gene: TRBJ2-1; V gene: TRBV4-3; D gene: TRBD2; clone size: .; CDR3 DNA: TGCGCCAGCAGCCAAGCCTCACTAGCGAACGGCAATGAGCAGTTCTTC; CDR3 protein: CASSQASLANGNEQFF
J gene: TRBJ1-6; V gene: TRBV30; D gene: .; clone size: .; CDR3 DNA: TGTGCCTGGAGTGTAATGTTTGGGGCGGCACCCCTCCACTTT; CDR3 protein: CAWSVMFGAAPLHF
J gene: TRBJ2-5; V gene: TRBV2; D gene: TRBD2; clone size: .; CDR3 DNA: TGTGCCGGAGCGGGGGGGACTGAGACCCAGTACTTC; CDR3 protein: CAGAGGTETQYF
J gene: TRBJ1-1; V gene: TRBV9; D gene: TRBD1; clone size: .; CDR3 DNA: TGTGCCAGCAGCAGGACAGGGAATGAAGCTTTCTTT; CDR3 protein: CASSRTGNEAFF
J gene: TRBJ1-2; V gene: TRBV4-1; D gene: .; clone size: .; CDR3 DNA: TGCGCCAGCAGCTTCACAGGGATAAGTAACTATGGCTACACCTTC; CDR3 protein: CASSFTGISNYGYTF
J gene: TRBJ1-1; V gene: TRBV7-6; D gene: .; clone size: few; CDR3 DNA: TGTGCCAGCAGCCCACCTTTGGCCGTGAACACTGAAGCTTTCTTT; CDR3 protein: CASSPPLAVNTEAFF
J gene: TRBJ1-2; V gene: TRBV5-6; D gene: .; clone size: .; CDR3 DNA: TGTGCCAGCAGCACGAGGTGGACAGAGGGTGGCTACACCTTC; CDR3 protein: CASSTRWTEGGYTF
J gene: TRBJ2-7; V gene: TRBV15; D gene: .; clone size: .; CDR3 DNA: TGTGCCACCAGCAGAGACGGGGGCTACGAGCAGTACTTC; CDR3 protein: CATSRDGGYEQYF
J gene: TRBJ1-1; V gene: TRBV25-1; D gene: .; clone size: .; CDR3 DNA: TGTGCCAGCAAGGCACAGGTGAACACTGAAGCTTTCTTT; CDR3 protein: CASKAQVNTEAFF
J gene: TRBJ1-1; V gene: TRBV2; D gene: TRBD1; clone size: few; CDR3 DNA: TGTGCCACCGATCGAGGACAGGGCACTGAAGCTTTCTTT; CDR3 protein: CATDRGQGTEAFF
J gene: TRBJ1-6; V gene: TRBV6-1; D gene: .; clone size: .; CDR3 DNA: TGTGCCAGCAGTGAAGGACAGAACAGTAATTCACCCCTCCACTTT; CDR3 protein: CASSEGQNSNSPLHF
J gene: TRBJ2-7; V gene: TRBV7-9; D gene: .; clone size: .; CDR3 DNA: TGTGCCAGCAGCCCCGGCCGCACACACAGCTCCTACGAGCAGTACTTC; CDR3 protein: CASSPGRTHSSYEQYF
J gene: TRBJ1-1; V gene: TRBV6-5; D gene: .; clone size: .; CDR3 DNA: TGTGCCAGCACAGGAGGGAAGAACACTGAAGCTTTCTTT; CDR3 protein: CASTGGKNTEAFF
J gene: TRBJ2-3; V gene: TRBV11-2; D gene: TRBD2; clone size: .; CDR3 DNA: TGTGCCAGCAGCTTAGGGGGGGGTTACACAGATACGCAGTATTTT; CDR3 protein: CASSLGGGYTDTQYF
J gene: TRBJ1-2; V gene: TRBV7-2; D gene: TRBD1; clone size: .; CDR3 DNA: TGTGCCAGCAGCACCGGGACAGGCGGCGGCTACACCTTC; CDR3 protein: CASSTGTGGGYTF
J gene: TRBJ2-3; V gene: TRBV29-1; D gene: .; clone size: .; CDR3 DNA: TGCAGCGTTGATGCTTTACAGGGTGGGGGTACGCAGTATTTT; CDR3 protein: CSVDALQGGGTQYF
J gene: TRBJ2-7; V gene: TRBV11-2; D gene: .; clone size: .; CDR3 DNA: TGTGCCAGCAGCCCAGGCCCGCCCAACGAGCAGTACTTC; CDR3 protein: CASSPGPPNEQYF
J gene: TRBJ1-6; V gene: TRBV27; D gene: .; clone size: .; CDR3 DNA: TGTGCCAGCAGTTTATTTGGCAGGGGTAATTCACCCCTCCACTTT; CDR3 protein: CASSLFGRGNSPLHF
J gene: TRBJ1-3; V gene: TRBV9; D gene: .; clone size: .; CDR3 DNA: TGTGCCAGCAGCGTAGGTCAGAACACTGGAAACACCATATATTTT; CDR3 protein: CASSVGQNTGNTIYF
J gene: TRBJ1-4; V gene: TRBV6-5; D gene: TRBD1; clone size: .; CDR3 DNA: TGTGCCAGCAGTTACTCGGGGACAGGGAACGAAAAACTGTTTTTT; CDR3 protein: CASSYSGTGNEKLFF
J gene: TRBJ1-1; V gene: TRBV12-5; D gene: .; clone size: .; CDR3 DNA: TGTGCTAGTGGTTTGGGAGGCACTGAAGCTTTCTTT; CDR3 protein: CASGLGGTEAFF
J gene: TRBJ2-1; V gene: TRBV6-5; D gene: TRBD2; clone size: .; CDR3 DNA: TGTGCCAGCAGTAGTCCGGGGGGGCCAGAGAATGAGCAGTTCTTC; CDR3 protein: CASSSPGGPENEQFF
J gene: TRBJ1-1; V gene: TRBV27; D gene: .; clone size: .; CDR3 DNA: TGTGCCAGCAGACAAGGGCAGGGATGGAACACTGAAGCTTTCTTT; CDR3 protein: CASRQGQGWNTEAFF
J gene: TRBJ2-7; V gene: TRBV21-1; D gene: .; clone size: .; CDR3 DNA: TGTGCCAGCAGCGCTGCGGGGTCCTCCTACGAGCAGTACTTC; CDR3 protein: CASSAAGSSYEQYF
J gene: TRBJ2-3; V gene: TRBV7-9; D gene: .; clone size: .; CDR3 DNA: TGTGCCAGCAGCTTAGGGAGAGTTTCGTCCTTAGATACGCAGTATTTT; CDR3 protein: CASSLGRVSSLDTQYF
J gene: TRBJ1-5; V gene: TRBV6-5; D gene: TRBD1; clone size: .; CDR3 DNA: TGTGCCAGCAGACCCGGGACAGGGCATCAGCCCCAGCATTTT; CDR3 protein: CASRPGTGHQPQHF
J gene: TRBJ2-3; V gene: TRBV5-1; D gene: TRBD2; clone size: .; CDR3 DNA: TGCGCCAGCAGCCAAGCGGCTAGCGGGGGAAGCACAGATACGCAGTATTTT; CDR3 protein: CASSQAASGGSTDTQYF
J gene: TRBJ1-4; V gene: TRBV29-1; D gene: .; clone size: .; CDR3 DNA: TGCAGCGTCTCACAGGGTGATGAAAAACTGTTTTTT; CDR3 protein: CSVSQGDEKLFF
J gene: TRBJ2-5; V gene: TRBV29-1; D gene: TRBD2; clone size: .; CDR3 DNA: TGCAGCATCCATTGGTCTAGCGGGGGGACCCAGTACTTC; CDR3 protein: CSIHWSSGGTQYF
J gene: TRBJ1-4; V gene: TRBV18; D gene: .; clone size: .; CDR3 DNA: TGTGCCAGCTCATTGGCCGGGTCCGGCGGTGAAAAACTGTTTTTT; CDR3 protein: CASSLAGSGGEKLFF
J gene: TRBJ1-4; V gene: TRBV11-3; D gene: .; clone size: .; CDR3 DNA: TGTGCCAGCAGCCCCGGCGCAGGGGAAAAACTGTTTTTT; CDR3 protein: CASSPGAGEKLFF
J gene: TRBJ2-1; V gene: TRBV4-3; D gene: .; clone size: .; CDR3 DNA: TGCGCCAGCAGCCAAGAACGGCGACTAGGCTTCAATGAGCAGTTCTTC; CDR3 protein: CASSQERRLGFNEQFF
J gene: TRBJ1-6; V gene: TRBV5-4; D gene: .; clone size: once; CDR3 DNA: TGTGCCAGCAGCAGGGAGTCTTTAGGATCACCCCTCCACTTT; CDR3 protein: CASSRESLGSPLHF
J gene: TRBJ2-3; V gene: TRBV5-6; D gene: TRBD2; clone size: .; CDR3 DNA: TGTGCCAGCGCGGGTCGGGGGGTCACGGAGTATTTT; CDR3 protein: CASAGRGVTEYF
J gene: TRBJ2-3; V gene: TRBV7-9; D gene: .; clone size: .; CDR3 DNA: TGTGCCAGCAGCCCCTCTACAGGAGACACAGATACGCAGTATTTT; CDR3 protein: CASSPSTGDTDTQYF
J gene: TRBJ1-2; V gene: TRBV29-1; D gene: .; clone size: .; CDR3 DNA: TGCACCACGGGAGGGGGCTATGGCTACACCTTC; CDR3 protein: CTTGGGYGYTF
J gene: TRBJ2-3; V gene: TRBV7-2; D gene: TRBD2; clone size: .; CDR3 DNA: TGTGCCAGCAGCACTAGCGGGGGGAGGCTCTCTGGCACAGATACGCAGTATTTT; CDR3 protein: CASSTSGGRLSGTDTQYF
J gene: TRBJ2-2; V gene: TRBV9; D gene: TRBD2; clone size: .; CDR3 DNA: TGTGCCAGTAGCGGGGGGGTCACCGGGGAGCTGTTTTTT; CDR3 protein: CASSGGVTGELFF
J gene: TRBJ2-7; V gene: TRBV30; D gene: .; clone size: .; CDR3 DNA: TGTGCCTGGAGTGTAAACAGCTACGAGCAGTACTTC; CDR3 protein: CAWSVNSYEQYF
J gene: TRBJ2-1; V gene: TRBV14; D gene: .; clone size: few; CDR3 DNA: TGTGCCAGCAGCCCCAGACTCTACAATGAGCAGTTCTTC; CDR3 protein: CASSPRLYNEQFF
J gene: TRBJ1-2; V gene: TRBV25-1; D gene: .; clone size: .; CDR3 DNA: TGTGCCAGCAGTGAAGTTGGGGGTCAGGGGCCGATCTATGGCTACACCTTC; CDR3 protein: CASSEVGGQGPIYGYTF
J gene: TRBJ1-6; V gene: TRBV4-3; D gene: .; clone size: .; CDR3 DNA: TGCGCCAGCAGCCAAGGTTCCGTACGGGAAGGCCATAATTCACCCCTCCACTTT; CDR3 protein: CASSQGSVREGHNSPLHF
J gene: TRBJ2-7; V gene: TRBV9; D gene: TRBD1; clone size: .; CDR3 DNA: TGTGCCAGCAGCGTTGGGGACAGGAGAACCTACGAGCAGTACTTC; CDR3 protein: CASSVGDRRTYEQYF
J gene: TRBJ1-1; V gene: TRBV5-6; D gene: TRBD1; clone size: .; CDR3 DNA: TGTGCCAGCAGCAACGACAGGGGGTTTAACACTGAAGCTTTCTTT; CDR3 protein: CASSNDRGFNTEAFF